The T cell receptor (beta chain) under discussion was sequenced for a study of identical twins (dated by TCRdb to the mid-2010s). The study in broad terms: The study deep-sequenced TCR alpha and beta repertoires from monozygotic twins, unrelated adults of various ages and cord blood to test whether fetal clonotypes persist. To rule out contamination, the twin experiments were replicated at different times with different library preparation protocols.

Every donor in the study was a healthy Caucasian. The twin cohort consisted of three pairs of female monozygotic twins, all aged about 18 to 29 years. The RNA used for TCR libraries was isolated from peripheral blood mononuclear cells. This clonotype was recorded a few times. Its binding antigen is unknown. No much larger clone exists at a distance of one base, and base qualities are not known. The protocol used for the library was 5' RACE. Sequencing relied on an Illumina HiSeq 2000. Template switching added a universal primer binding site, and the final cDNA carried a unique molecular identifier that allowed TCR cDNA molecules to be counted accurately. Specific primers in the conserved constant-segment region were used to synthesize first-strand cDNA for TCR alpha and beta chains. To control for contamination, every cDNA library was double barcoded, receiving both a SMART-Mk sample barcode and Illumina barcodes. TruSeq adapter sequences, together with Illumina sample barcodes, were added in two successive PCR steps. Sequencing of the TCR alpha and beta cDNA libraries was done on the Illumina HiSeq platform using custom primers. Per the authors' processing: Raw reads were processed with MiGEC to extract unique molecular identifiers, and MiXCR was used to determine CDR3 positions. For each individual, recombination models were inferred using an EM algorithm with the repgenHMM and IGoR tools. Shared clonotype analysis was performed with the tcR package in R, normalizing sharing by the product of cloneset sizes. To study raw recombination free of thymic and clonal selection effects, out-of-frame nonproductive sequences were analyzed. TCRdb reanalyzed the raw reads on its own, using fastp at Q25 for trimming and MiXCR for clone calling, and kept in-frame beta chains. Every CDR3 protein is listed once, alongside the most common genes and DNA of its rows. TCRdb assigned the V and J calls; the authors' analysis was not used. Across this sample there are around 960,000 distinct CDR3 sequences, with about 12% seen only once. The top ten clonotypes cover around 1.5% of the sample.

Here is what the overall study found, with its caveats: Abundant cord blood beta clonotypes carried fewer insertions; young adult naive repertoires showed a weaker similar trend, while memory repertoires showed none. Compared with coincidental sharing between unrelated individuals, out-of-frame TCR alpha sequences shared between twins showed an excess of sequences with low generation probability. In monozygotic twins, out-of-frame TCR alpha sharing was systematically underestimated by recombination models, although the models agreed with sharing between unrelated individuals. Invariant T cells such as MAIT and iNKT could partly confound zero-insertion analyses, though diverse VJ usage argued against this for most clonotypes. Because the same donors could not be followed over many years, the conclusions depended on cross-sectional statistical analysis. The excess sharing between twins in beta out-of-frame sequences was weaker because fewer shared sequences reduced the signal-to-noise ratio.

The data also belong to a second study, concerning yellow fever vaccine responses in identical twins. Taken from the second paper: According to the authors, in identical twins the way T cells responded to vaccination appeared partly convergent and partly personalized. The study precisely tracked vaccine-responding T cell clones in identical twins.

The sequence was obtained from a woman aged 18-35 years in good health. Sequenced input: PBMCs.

The nucleotide sequence reads TGTGCCAGCAGCTTAGTATCCGCGGGCGTGGAGACCCAGTACTTC. Its protein product is CASSLVSAGVETQYF. Recombination linked TRBV7-9 to TRBJ2-5; the D region possibly corresponds to TRBD2 (5 bases align). The CDR3 sequence holds 15 residues, the cysteine and phenylalanine included. Kept here is only the CDR3 DNA, which spans 45 bases and is read in frame from base 1. CDR1 and CDR2 are read off the germline V gene (reference sequence) as SEHNR and FQNEAQ. Cut back by 1 base and 5 bases, the V and J ends lie 14 bases apart.